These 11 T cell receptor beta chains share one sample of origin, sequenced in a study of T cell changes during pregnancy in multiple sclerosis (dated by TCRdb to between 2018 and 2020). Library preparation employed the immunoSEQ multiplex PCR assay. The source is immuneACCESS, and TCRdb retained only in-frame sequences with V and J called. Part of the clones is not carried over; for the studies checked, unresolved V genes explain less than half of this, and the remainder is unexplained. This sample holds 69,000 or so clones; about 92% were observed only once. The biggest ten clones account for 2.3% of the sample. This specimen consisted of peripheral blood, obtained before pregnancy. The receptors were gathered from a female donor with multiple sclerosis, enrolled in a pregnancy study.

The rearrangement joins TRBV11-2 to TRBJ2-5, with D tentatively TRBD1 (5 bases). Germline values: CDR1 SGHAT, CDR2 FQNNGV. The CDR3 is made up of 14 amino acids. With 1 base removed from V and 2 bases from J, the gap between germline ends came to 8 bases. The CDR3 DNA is TGTGCCAGCAGCTTAGGCCGGACACAAGAGACCCAGTACTTC. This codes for CASSLGRTQETQYF.

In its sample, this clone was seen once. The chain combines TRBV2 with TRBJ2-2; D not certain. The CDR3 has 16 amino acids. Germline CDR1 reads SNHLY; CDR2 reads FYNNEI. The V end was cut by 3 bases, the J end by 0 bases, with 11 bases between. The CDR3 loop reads CASSEVQVTNTGELFF. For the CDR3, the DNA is TGTGCCAGCAGTGAGGTTCAGGTGACGAACACCGGGGAGCTGTTTTTT.

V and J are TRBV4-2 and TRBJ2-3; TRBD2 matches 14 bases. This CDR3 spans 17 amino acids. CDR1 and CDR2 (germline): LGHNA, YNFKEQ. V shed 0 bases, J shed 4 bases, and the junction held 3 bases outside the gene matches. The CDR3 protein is CASSQEGLAGVPDTQYF. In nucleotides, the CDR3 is TGTGCCAGCAGCCAAGAGGGACTAGCGGGAGTTCCAGATACGCAGTATTTT.

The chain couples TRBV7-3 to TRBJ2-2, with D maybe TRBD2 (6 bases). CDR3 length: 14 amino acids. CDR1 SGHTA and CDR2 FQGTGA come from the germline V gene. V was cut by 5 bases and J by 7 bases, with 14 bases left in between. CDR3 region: CASSTGLGNGELFF. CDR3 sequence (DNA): TGTGCCAGCAGCACGGGACTGGGCAACGGGGAGCTGTTTTTT.

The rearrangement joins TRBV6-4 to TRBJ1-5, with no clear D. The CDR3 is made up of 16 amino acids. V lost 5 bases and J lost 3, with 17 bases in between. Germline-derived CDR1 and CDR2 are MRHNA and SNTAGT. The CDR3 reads CASSPLPWEANQPQHF. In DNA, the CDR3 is TGTGCCAGCAGTCCACTTCCCTGGGAGGCCAATCAGCCCCAGCATTTT.

CDR3 sequence reads: CASSFWDRDYGYTF. CDR3 sequence (DNA): TGTGCCAGCAGTTTCTGGGACAGGGACTATGGCTACACCTTC. The gene calls are TRBV27 and TRBJ1-2, with 9 bases that match TRBD1. The trim removed 3 bases at V and 3 bases at J, leaving 2 bases unmatched. The CDR3 contains 14 residues. The V gene's germline CDR1 is MNHEY and CDR2 SMNVEV (reference sequence).

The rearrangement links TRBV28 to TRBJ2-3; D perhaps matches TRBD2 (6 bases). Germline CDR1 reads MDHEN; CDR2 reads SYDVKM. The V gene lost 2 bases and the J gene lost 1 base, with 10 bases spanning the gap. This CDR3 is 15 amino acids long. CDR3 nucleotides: TGTGCCAGCAGTTTAAGGGCTAGCGGCACAGATACGCAGTATTTT. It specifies CASSLRASGTDTQYF.

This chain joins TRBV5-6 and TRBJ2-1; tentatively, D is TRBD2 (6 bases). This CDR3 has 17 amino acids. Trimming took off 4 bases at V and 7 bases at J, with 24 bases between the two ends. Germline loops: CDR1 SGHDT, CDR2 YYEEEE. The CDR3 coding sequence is TGTGCCAGCAGCCCCCCTTCGGGGCGGGGTTTTATAAATGAGCAGTTCTTC. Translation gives CASSPPSGRGFINEQFF.

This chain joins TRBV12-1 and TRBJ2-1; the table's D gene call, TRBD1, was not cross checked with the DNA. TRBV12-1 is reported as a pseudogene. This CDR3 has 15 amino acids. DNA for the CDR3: TGTGCCAGCAGCCCTCCGGCCCAGGGGGGTGGTGAGCAGTTCTTC. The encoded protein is CASSPPAQGGGEQFF.

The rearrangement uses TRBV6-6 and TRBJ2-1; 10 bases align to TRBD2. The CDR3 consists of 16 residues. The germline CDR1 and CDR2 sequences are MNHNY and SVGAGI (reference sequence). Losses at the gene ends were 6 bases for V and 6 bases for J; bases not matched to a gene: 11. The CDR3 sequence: CASRDPGTSESNEQFF. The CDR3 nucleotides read TGTGCCAGCAGAGACCCCGGGACTAGCGAAAGCAATGAGCAGTTCTTC.

CDR3 region: CASSGSSYNEQFF. The DNA of the CDR3 is TGTGCCAGCTCAGGGAGCTCCTACAATGAGCAGTTCTTC. This chain connects TRBV18 to TRBJ2-1; a possible D gene is TRBD2 (5 bases). Trimming cost V 5 bases and J 0 bases, with 5 bases left between them. The CDR3 runs 13 residues. Germline V gene lookup returns CDR1 KGHSH and CDR2 LQKENI.